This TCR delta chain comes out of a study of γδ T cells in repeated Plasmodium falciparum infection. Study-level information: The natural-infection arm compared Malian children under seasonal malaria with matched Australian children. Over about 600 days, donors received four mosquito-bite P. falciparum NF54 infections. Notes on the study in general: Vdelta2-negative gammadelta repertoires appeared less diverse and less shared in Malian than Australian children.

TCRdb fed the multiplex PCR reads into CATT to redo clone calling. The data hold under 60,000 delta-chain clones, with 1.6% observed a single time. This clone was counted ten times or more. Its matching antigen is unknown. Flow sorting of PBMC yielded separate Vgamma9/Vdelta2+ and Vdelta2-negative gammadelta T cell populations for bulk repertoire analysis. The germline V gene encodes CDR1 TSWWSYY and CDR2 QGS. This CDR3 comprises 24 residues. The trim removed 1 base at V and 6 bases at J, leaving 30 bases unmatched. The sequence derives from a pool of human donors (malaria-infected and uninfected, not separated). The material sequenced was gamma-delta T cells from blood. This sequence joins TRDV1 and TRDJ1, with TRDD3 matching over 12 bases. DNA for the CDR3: TGTGCTCTTGGGGAACCCCCCTACCCTAACTGGGGGATACTACGTGAGCGCAGAAGAAATAAACTCATCTTT. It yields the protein CALGEPPYPNWGILRERRRNKLIF.